This passage covers 32 T cell receptor beta chains from one sample sequenced in a study of neurological immune-mediated disorders. Time point defined: longitudinal time-point 3. In TCRdb, the 5' RACE reads were re-called with MiXCR into one record per CDR3 protein. The sample contains roughly 100,000 distinct CDR3 sequences, 10% to 14% of which appear only once. The source material was PBMCs. All receptors derive from a female donor with HTLV-1-associated myelopathy (HAM/TSP).

This clonotype appeared many times. The chain recombines TRBV5-1 with TRBJ2-3; D may match TRBD1 or TRBD2 (6 bases each). Germline values: CDR1 SGHRS, CDR2 YFSETQ. Trimming took off 0 bases at V and 3 bases at J, with 11 bases between the two ends. CDR3 length: 15 residues. This chain's CDR3 is CASSLGRGETDTQYF. As DNA, the CDR3 is TGCGCCAGCAGCTTGGGAAGGGGGGAAACAGATACGCAGTATTTT.

Ten or more counts support this clonotype. The V call is TRBV5-5, the J call TRBJ2-1, with a tentative D call TRBD2 (6 bases). CDR3 length: 13 amino acids. Germline V CDR1 and CDR2: SGHKS, YYEKEE (reference sequence). V lost 1 base and J lost 6, with 8 bases in between. The CDR3 sequence is CASSLLTSNEQFF. The DNA of the CDR3 is TGTGCCAGCAGCTTGCTGACTAGCAATGAGCAGTTCTTC.

This clonotype has at least ten counts. The chain uses TRBV5-6 and TRBJ1-5, with no clear D. The CDR3 extends over 16 amino acids. Trimming pared 1 base from V and 2 bases from J, leaving 13 bases between. CDR1 is SGHDT and CDR2 is YYEEEE in the germline V gene. Here the CDR3 DNA reads TGTGCCAGCAGCTTGATCGCAGGCGTGGGCAATCAGCCCCAGCATTTT. Residues: CASSLIAGVGNQPQHF.

Ten or more counts support this clonotype. The chain joins TRBV5-1 to TRBJ1-2, with D perhaps matching TRBD1 (5 bases). Germline V gene lookup returns CDR1 SGHRS and CDR2 YFSETQ. V lost 0 bases and J 4 bases, leaving 16 bases between the germline ends. The length of the CDR3 is 16 residues. The CDR3 DNA reads TGCGCCAGCAGCTTGGGGTTAAGGGACGGGACCTATGGCTACACCTTC. This encodes CASSLGLRDGTYGYTF.

The gene calls are TRBV12-3 or TRBV12-4 and TRBJ2-7; TRBD1 agrees at 7 bases. The V and J ends lost 6 bases and 3 bases, in that order; junction bases with no gene match: 11. The CDR3 runs to 15 residues. In nucleotides, the CDR3 is TGTGCCAGCAGCCCAGACAGGGCTCTGAGCTACGAGCAGTACTTC. Protein product: CASSPDRALSYEQYF.

This clonotype has a count of ten or more. The chain has TRBV5-1 and TRBJ2-3, with D perhaps matching TRBD1 (5 bases). Deletions cut 4 bases from V and 2 bases from J, with 14 bases between. The germline V gene has CDR1 SGHRS and CDR2 YFSETQ. The CDR3 is 15 amino acids. Here the CDR3 reads CASSRARQLTDTQYF. The CDR3 DNA follows: TGCGCCAGCAGCCGAGCCCGACAGCTCACAGATACGCAGTATTTT.

This clonotype has a count of ten or more. V is TRBV10-2 and J is TRBJ2-5; TRBD2 matches 8 bases. Germline V gene lookup returns CDR1 WSHSY and CDR2 SAAADI. The V segment lost 6 bases and the J segment 2 bases; nucleotides outside the gene matches: 8. The CDR3 spans 15 residues. The CDR3 is CASRSGLASQETQYF. The CDR3 nucleotides read TGCGCCAGCAGATCAGGACTAGCCTCTCAAGAGACCCAGTACTTC.

This clonotype has a count of ten or more. The CDR3 DNA is TGTGCCAGCAGTTTAAACAGCCTGTTCCCCACCGGGGAGCTGTTTTTT. It codes for CASSLNSLFPTGELFF. The chain joins TRBV12-3 or TRBV12-4 to TRBJ2-2, with no clear D. The V gene lost 2 bases and the J gene lost 4 bases, with 14 bases spanning the gap. The CDR3 is 16 amino acids.

This clonotype has at least ten counts. The chain uses TRBV4-2 and TRBJ2-1, with 16 bases that match TRBD2. CDR3 length: 17 amino acids. Trimming at V came to 6 bases and at J to 12 bases, leaving 14 bases not matched to a gene. The germline gives CDR1 LGHNA, CDR2 YNFKEQ. CDR3 sequence reads: CASSLTPGTSGGEGQFF. The CDR3 coding sequence is TGTGCCAGCAGTCTCACGCCGGGGACTAGCGGGGGGGAAGGGCAGTTCTTC.

This clonotype was detected many times. This chain uses TRBV9 with TRBJ1-2; D gene ambiguous. V was cut by 0 bases and J by 8 bases, with 11 bases left in between. Germline V gives CDR1 SGDLS, CDR2 YYNGEE. CDR3 length: 13 residues. In nucleotides, the CDR3 is TGTGCCAGCAGCGTAGAGGCGGGGTTGGGCTACACCTTC. Its protein product is CASSVEAGLGYTF.

This clonotype was counted at least ten times. The chain links TRBV27 to TRBJ2-1; 7 bases line up with TRBD2. The V gene end was trimmed by 4 bases and the J gene end by 3 bases; junction bases not matched to a gene: 9. Germline V gene sequence: CDR1 MNHEY, CDR2 SMNVEV (reference sequence). The CDR3 spans 16 residues. This CDR3 reads CASSWSSGDHYNEQFF. The CDR3 nucleotides are TGTGCCAGCAGTTGGTCTAGCGGAGATCACTACAATGAGCAGTTCTTC.

This clonotype was seen many times. This rearrangement joins TRBV4-1 to TRBJ2-1; D is perhaps TRBD2 (6 bases). The V end was cut by 3 bases, the J end by 7 bases, with 19 bases between. CDR1 is MGHRA and CDR2 is YSYEKL in the germline V gene. The CDR3 length is 16 residues. CDR3 DNA: TGCGCCAGCAGCCAGGACGGGACTCATCTTTCTAATGAGCAGTTCTTC. Amino acids: CASSQDGTHLSNEQFF.

This chain connects TRBV5-1 to TRBJ2-1; D remains ambiguous. Trimming stripped 0 bases from V and 4 bases from J, with 11 bases between. This CDR3 spans 15 amino acids. In germline, CDR1 is SGHRS, CDR2 YFSETQ. This CDR3 reads CASSLAWARYNEQFF. CDR3 coding DNA: TGCGCCAGCAGCTTGGCGTGGGCCAGGTACAATGAGCAGTTCTTC.

At least ten counts were recorded for this clonotype. The chain has TRBV11-2 and TRBJ1-4; 9 bases are a match to TRBD1. V shed 4 bases, J shed 8 bases, and the junction held 2 bases outside the gene matches. Germline V lookup: CDR1 SGHAT, CDR2 FQNNGV. The CDR3 consists of 13 residues. CDR3 sequence: CASSSGQGEKLFF. The CDR3 region has the DNA TGTGCCAGCAGCTCGGGACAGGGAGAAAAACTGTTTTTT.

This clonotype has ten or more counts. The chain uses TRBV20-1 and TRBJ2-7; TRBD1 is a possible D gene (7 bases). Germline V gene data show CDR1 as DFQATT and CDR2 as SNEGSKA (reference sequence). Trimming pared 6 bases from V and 0 bases from J, leaving 15 bases between. The CDR3 is made up of 14 amino acids. The CDR3 spells CSAEAGGSSYEQYF. CDR3 nucleotide sequence: TGCAGTGCGGAAGCAGGGGGGAGCTCCTACGAGCAGTACTTC.

This clonotype was picked up many times. The genes are TRBV7-2 and TRBJ2-3; D call uncertain. From germline, CDR1 is SGHTA and CDR2 FQGNSA. V lost 3 bases and J 6 bases, leaving 10 bases between the germline ends. The CDR3 runs 13 residues. CDR3: CASSLVPRDTQYF. The DNA of the CDR3 is TGTGCCAGCAGCTTGGTCCCCCGGGATACGCAGTATTTT.

The sample holds many counts of this clonotype. The chain uses TRBV5-1 and TRBJ1-1; D call uncertain. The CDR3 spans 15 residues. Germline V gene data show CDR1 as SGHRS and CDR2 as YFSETQ. V was shortened by 4 bases and J by 1 base, with 14 bases between the two germline ends. CDR3 amino acids: CASSKNGGENTEAFF. The CDR3 DNA reads TGCGCCAGCAGCAAAAACGGCGGTGAGAACACTGAAGCTTTCTTT. The full variable domain, in which reference TRBV5-1 and TRBJ1-1 provide the parts outside the CDR3, is KAGVTQTPRYLIKTRGQQVTLSCSPISGHRSVSWYQQTPGQGLQFLFEYFSETQRNKGNFPGRFSGRQFSNSRSEMNVSTLELGDSALYLCASSKNGGENTEAFFGQGTRLTVV.

The table lists this clonotype with many counts. This chain connects TRBV7-9 to TRBJ1-2; 8 bases match TRBD1. The germline CDR1 and CDR2 sequences are SEHNR and FQNEAQ (reference sequence). CDR3 size: 13 residues. V lost 5 bases, J lost 3 bases, and 2 bases stayed unmatched. The CDR3 region has the DNA TGTGCCAGCAGCCCAGGGGGCGACTATGGCTACACCTTC. Translating it yields CASSPGGDYGYTF. The entire variable domain, with the rest obtained from reference TRBV7-9 and TRBJ1-2, is as follows: DTGVSQNPRHKITKRGQNVTFRCDPISEHNRLYWYRQTLGQGPEFLTYFQNEAQLEKSRLLSDRFSAERPKGSFSTLEIQRTEQGDSAMYLCASSPGGDYGYTFGSGTRLTVV.

This clonotype was found many times. The CDR3 loop is CASSYQGYTEAFF. The CDR3 DNA is TGCGCCAGCAGCTATCAGGGCTACACTGAAGCTTTCTTT. The chain employs TRBV5-1 and TRBJ1-1, with TRBD1 as a possible D gene (5 bases). Germline CDR1 and CDR2: SGHRS and YFSETQ. The CDR3 spans 13 residues. Between the trimmed V and J ends, which lost 3 bases and 3 bases, there was a span of 9 bases. Full variable domain (outside the CDR3, taken from reference TRBV5-1 and TRBJ1-1): KAGVTQTPRYLIKTRGQQVTLSCSPISGHRSVSWYQQTPGQGLQFLFEYFSETQRNKGNFPGRFSGRQFSNSRSEMNVSTLELGDSALYLCASSYQGYTEAFFGQGTRLTVV.

There are many counts of this clonotype. The rearrangement links TRBV18 to TRBJ2-1; no firm D call. Germline values: CDR1 KGHSH, CDR2 LQKENI. The CDR3 loop spans 11 amino acids. Deletions cut 8 bases from V and 9 bases from J, with 11 bases between. The CDR3 spells CASLGQLEQFF. CDR3 DNA sequence: TGTGCCAGCCTGGGCCAGCTTGAGCAGTTCTTC.

This clonotype was seen more than once but under ten times. This chain links TRBV7-2 with TRBJ2-7; 7 nucleotides agree with TRBD1. Per germline, CDR1 SGHTA and CDR2 FQGNSA. The CDR3 is 15 residues long. V shed 4 bases, J shed 5 bases, and the junction held 11 bases outside the gene matches. Written as DNA, the CDR3 is TGTGCCAGCAGCTCCTCCGGGACAGCGACTGACGAGCAGTACTTC. Translation: CASSSSGTATDEQYF.

At least ten counts were recorded for this clonotype. The J gene is TRBJ2-3, the V gene TRBV5-1; perhaps TRBD1 as D (6 bases). Germline V lookup: CDR1 SGHRS, CDR2 YFSETQ. Between the trimmed V and J ends, which lost 3 bases and 4 bases, there was a span of 6 bases. CDR3 length: 12 amino acids. CDR3 amino acids: CASSSGADTQYF. CDR3 DNA: TGCGCCAGCAGCTCAGGGGCAGATACGCAGTATTTT.

This clonotype was recorded many times. The CDR3 DNA sequence: TGCAGTGCTAGACCCCTGTGGAGGGGGCTGGAGAATGAGCAGTTCTTC. Encoded protein: CSARPLWRGLENEQFF. The rearrangement uses TRBV20-1 and TRBJ2-1, with D possibly matching TRBD1 (7 bases). The length of the CDR3 is 16 residues. The V end lost 2 bases, the J end lost 7 bases, and 21 bases lay between the germline ends. Per the germline V gene, CDR1 is DFQATT and CDR2 is SNEGSKA (reference sequence).

The sample holds many counts of this clonotype. This chain links TRBV20-1 with TRBJ2-7, with D unresolved. V was pared by 1 base and J by 1 base, with 8 bases between. Germline assignment: CDR1 DFQATT and CDR2 SNEGSKA (reference sequence). The CDR3 is made up of 13 amino acids. DNA of the CDR3: TGCAGTGCTAGAGTACCTTCTTCCTACGAGCAGTACTTC. Amino acids: CSARVPSSYEQYF.

This clonotype has at least ten counts. The V call is TRBV24-1, the J call TRBJ2-1; no definite D call. The CDR3 totals 11 residues. Germline V gene lookup returns CDR1 KGHDR and CDR2 SFDVKD. V was clipped by 9 bases and J by 4 bases, with 6 bases between them. CDR3 coding DNA: TGTGCCACCGGGGAATACAATGAGCAGTTCTTC. It specifies CATGEYNEQFF.

At least ten counts were recorded for this clonotype. The chain links TRBV5-1 to TRBJ2-7; 7 nucleotides agree with TRBD1. The germline CDR1 and CDR2 sequences are SGHRS and YFSETQ. With V trimmed by 3 bases and J by 5 bases, 5 bases remained unmatched. This CDR3 is built from 13 residues. This chain's CDR3 is CASSYDRVDEQYF. The CDR3 bases are TGCGCCAGCAGCTACGACAGGGTCGACGAGCAGTACTTC.

This clonotype has at least ten counts. The rearrangement uses TRBV20-1 and TRBJ2-1, with a possible D match to TRBD2 (5 bases). This CDR3 has 15 residues. From germline, CDR1 is DFQATT and CDR2 SNEGSKA (reference sequence). V was clipped by 6 bases and J by 7 bases, with 22 bases between them. The DNA of the CDR3 is TGCAGTGCAACAAAAGGGCGGGTTTTTGTGAATGAGCAGTTCTTC. This translates into CSATKGRVFVNEQFF.

J is TRBJ1-2 and V is TRBV12-3 or TRBV12-4, with D hard to call. V lost 6 bases and J lost 4, with 12 bases in between. The CDR3 runs to 13 residues. CDR3 DNA: TGTGCCAGCAGGATATCCGGGTCCTATGGCTACACCTTC. Translated, it gives CASRISGSYGYTF.

This clonotype has ten or more counts. The J gene is TRBJ2-1, the V gene TRBV15, with 8 nucleotides matching TRBD1. This CDR3 region has 17 residues. Losses at the gene ends were 5 bases for V and 6 bases for J; bases not matched to a gene: 15. The germline V gene encodes CDR1 LNHNV and CDR2 YYDKDF (reference sequence). Here the CDR3 reads CATSARPRQGLVNEQFF. The CDR3 region has the DNA TGTGCCACCAGCGCTAGACCACGACAGGGGTTGGTCAATGAGCAGTTCTTC.

This clonotype was recorded at least ten times. The chain uses TRBV6-5 and TRBJ2-7; 7 bases line up with TRBD2. J was trimmed by 5 bases and V by 6 bases; bases with no gene match: 13. Germline CDR1 is MNHEY and CDR2 is SVGAGI. This CDR3 is 15 amino acids long. Here the CDR3 reads CASRRWVRGKDEQYF. The DNA of the CDR3 is TGTGCCAGCAGACGATGGGTGCGGGGGAAGGACGAGCAGTACTTC.

This clonotype was observed many times. V usage is TRBV9 and J usage is TRBJ2-7, with D perhaps TRBD1 (6 bases). Germline-derived CDR1 and CDR2 are SGDLS and YYNGEE. Trimming took 4 bases from V and 3 from J, leaving 14 bases between them. The CDR3 totals 14 residues. The CDR3: CASSRGAGDYEQYF. The CDR3 DNA sequence: TGTGCCAGCAGCCGTGGGGCAGGGGACTACGAGCAGTACTTC.

This clonotype was seen repeatedly, ten times or more. The V call is TRBV14, the J call TRBJ2-7; TRBD1 or TRBD2 may be the D gene (5 bases each). Trimming shortened V by 4 bases and J by 6 bases, and 13 bases separated the two germline ends. The CDR3 length is 13 residues. Germline V gives CDR1 SGHDN, CDR2 FVKESK. In nucleotides, the CDR3 is TGTGCCAGCAGCCCAGGGACGGCTGGCGAGCAGTACTTC. This codes for CASSPGTAGEQYF.